This TCR beta chain was found in a study of cytomegalovirus exposure and HLA in healthy donors. CDR3 size: 15 residues. V was clipped by 1 base and J by 2 bases, with 10 bases between them. The V gene's germline CDR1 is MNHEY and CDR2 SMNVEV (reference sequence). A multiplex PCR was run with 60 Vbeta primers and 13 Jbeta primers. Generated by immunoSEQ multiplex PCR, the TCRdb table keeps only in-frame clones and is missing some. Of some 110,000 clones listed, roughly 15% are singletons. The TCR was taken from a female donor in good health and CMV-seronegative. V is TRBV27 and J is TRBJ2-3; D gene uncertain. Sample: PBMCs. The CDR3 spells CASSLLGVFTDTQYF. Written as DNA, the CDR3 is TGTGCCAGCAGTTTATTGGGCGTTTTCACAGATACGCAGTATTTT.